Listed here are 21 T cell receptor beta chains from one sample, sequenced in a study of blood T cell repertoires in COVID-19. Measured with immunoSEQ multiplex PCR; TCRdb has only the in-frame clones, and not every one. The sample lists fewer than 400,000 clones, around 87% seen once, with about 2.9% in the top ten. The sample consisted of peripheral blood. These receptors were taken from a human donor in a cohort sampled during active COVID-19.

The chain combines TRBV6-5 with TRBJ2-1, with D perhaps matching TRBD2 (5 bases). Per the germline V gene, CDR1 is MNHEY and CDR2 is SVGAGI. Trimming shortened V by 5 bases and J by 8 bases, and 13 bases separated the two germline ends. The CDR3 loop spans 13 amino acids. The CDR3: CASSQLDFYEQFF. For the CDR3, the DNA is TGTGCCAGCAGTCAACTGGACTTTTATGAGCAGTTCTTC.

The CDR3 here is CASSPLAGVRFGELFF. The CDR3 DNA reads TGTGCCAGTAGCCCTCTAGCGGGGGTTAGATTCGGGGAGCTGTTTTTT. The chain recombines TRBV19 with TRBJ2-2; 10 bases match TRBD2. Germline loops: CDR1 LNHDA, CDR2 SQIVND (reference sequence). The CDR3 covers 16 residues. The junction had 11 bases not matched to a gene; V was cut back by 6 bases and J by 7 bases. Supplemented by reference TRBV19 and TRBJ2-2, the full variable domain reads DGGITQSPKYLFRKEGQNVTLSCEQNLNHDAMYWYRQDPGQGLRLIYYSQIVNDFQKGDIAEGYSVSREKKESFPLTVTSAQKNPTAFYLCASSPLAGVRFGELFFGEGSRLTVL.

V is TRBV10-3 and J is TRBJ2-5; 8 bases line up with TRBD2. The CDR3 has 15 amino acids. After removal of 0 bases from V and 5 bases from J, the junction contained 5 bases not matched to a gene. Germline CDR1 and CDR2: ENHRY and SYGVKD. The CDR3 DNA reads as TGTGCCATCAGTGAGTCGAGTAGCGGGAAGGAGACCCAGTACTTC. The encoded protein is CAISESSSGKETQYF.

Written as DNA, the CDR3 is TGTGCCAGCAGTGCGGACAGGGGGCGCGGTAGAGAGACTGAAGCTTTCTTT. Protein sequence: CASSADRGRGRETEAFF. The chain has TRBV6-1 and TRBJ1-1, with 11 bases fitting TRBD1. CDR1 and CDR2 from the germline V gene are MNHNS and SASEGT. V lost 4 bases, J lost 5 bases, and 12 bases stayed unmatched. The CDR3 has 17 amino acids.

The chain employs TRBV29-1 and TRBJ2-1, with D hard to call. The germline V and J ends were trimmed by 8 bases and 0 bases, with 5 bases remaining between them. The CDR3 totals 11 residues. The V gene's germline CDR1 is SQVTM and CDR2 ANQGSEA. CDR3 bases: TGCAGCATTAGCTCCTACAATGAGCAGTTCTTC. Amino acid sequence: CSISSYNEQFF.

The chain carries TRBV28 and TRBJ1-5; unclear D gene. This CDR3 is 14 amino acids long. Between the trimmed V and J ends, which lost 5 bases and 1 base, there was a span of 9 bases. Germline V gene data show CDR1 as MDHEN and CDR2 as SYDVKM. The CDR3 DNA is TGTGCCAGCAGTATCACAGAGAGCAATCAGCCCCAGCATTTT. Translating gives CASSITESNQPQHF.

This chain uses TRBV5-1 with TRBJ2-6; D remains unclear. The CDR3 runs to 15 residues. Germline lookup yields CDR1 SGHRS and CDR2 YFSETQ. V lost 4 bases, J lost 0 bases, and 8 bases lay in between. In nucleotides, the CDR3 is TGCGCCAGCAGCACCCACAACTCTGGGGCCAACGTCCTGACTTTC. This encodes CASSTHNSGANVLTF.

This clone was detected a few times. The rearrangement links TRBV27 to TRBJ1-5; D uncertain. The CDR3 has 14 residues. Germline values: CDR1 MNHEY, CDR2 SMNVEV (reference sequence). V shed 6 bases and J shed 0 bases, with 9 bases lying between them. CDR3 loop: CASSSSYSNQPQHF. In nucleotides, the CDR3 is TGTGCCAGCAGCTCCTCGTATAGCAATCAGCCCCAGCATTTT.

This clone has more than one count but fewer than ten. J is TRBJ1-2 and V is TRBV4-2; 8 nucleotides match TRBD1. The CDR3 extends over 15 amino acids. Trimming removed 4 bases from V and 4 bases from J; junction bases left unmatched: 8. The V gene's germline CDR1 is LGHNA and CDR2 YNFKEQ. The CDR3 region is CASSLPGQGPYGYTF. CDR3 sequence (DNA): TGTGCCAGCAGCCTTCCTGGACAGGGACCCTATGGCTACACCTTC.

This chain uses TRBV6-4 with TRBJ2-3; TRBD2 is a possible D gene (6 bases). The CDR3 covers 16 residues. In germline, CDR1 is MRHNA, CDR2 SNTAGT. Trimming removed 4 bases at V and 2 bases at J, with 16 bases between. The CDR3 bases are TGTGCCAGCAGTGTTTCCTTTCGGGGGTTCACAGATACGCAGTATTTT. Translating gives CASSVSFRGFTDTQYF.

This clone was seen just once. The rearrangement links TRBV25-1 to TRBJ2-2; no definite D call. The CDR3 runs to 14 residues. The germline gives CDR1 MGHDK, CDR2 SYGVNS. Trimming cost V 9 bases and J 1 base, with 12 bases left between them. The chain's CDR3 is CASVGALNTGELFF. For the CDR3, the DNA is TGTGCCAGTGTTGGAGCGCTGAACACCGGGGAGCTGTTTTTT. The whole variable domain, remainder taken from reference TRBV25-1 and TRBJ2-2, is EADIYQTPRYLVIGTGKKITLECSQTMGHDKMYWYQQDPGMELHLIHYSYGVNSTEKGDLSSESTVSRIRTEHFPLTLESARPSHTSQYLCASVGALNTGELFFGEGSRLTVL.

This chain uses TRBV19 with TRBJ2-1; D ambiguous. Germline loops: CDR1 LNHDA, CDR2 SQIVND (reference sequence). The CDR3 contains 15 residues. Between the trimmed V and J ends, which lost 3 bases and 5 bases, there was a span of 14 bases. The CDR3 protein is CASSISLKPHNEQFF. CDR3 in DNA: TGTGCCAGTAGTATCTCTCTAAAGCCCCACAATGAGCAGTTCTTC. Full variable domain (missing parts from reference TRBV19 and TRBJ2-1): DGGITQSPKYLFRKEGQNVTLSCEQNLNHDAMYWYRQDPGQGLRLIYYSQIVNDFQKGDIAEGYSVSREKKESFPLTVTSAQKNPTAFYLCASSISLKPHNEQFFGPGTRLTVL.

This clone was seen a handful of times. The V and J genes are TRBV19 and TRBJ2-1; D might be TRBD2 (6 bases). With 6 bases removed from V and 3 bases from J, the gap between germline ends came to 12 bases. Germline CDR1 and CDR2: LNHDA and SQIVND (reference sequence). CDR3 length: 14 amino acids. The CDR3 DNA reads TGTGCCAGTAGGCTATCTAGCGACTACAATGAGCAGTTCTTC. Its translation: CASRLSSDYNEQFF.

This chain connects TRBV11-3 to TRBJ1-1; 7 bases are shared with TRBD1. V was clipped by 4 bases and J by 6 bases; unmatched bases: 8. Looked up from germline, CDR1 is SGHNT and CDR2 is YENEEA. CDR3 length: 14 residues. The CDR3 bases are TGTGCCAGCAGCTCAGGGGGGAGTTCGGCTGAAGCTTTCTTT. Its protein is CASSSGGSSAEAFF.

J is TRBJ2-2 and V is TRBV2, with D possibly TRBD2 on 5 matching bases. Per the germline V gene, CDR1 is SNHLY and CDR2 is FYNNEI. The CDR3 totals 16 residues. V was cut by 4 bases and J by 6 bases, with 18 bases left in between. CDR3 bases: TGTGCCAGCAGTGCTAATCGGGGAATTGGATCCGGGGAGCTGTTTTTT. As protein: CASSANRGIGSGELFF. Complete variable domain (other parts from reference TRBV2 and TRBJ2-2): EPEVTQTPSHQVTQMGQEVILRCVPISNHLYFYWYRQILGQKVEFLVSFYNNEISEKSEIFDDQFSVERPDGSNFTLKIRSTKLEDSAMYFCASSANRGIGSGELFFGEGSRLTVL.

For the CDR3, the DNA is TGTGCCAGCAGCTTACCCGGACAGGGTAGTGAAAAACTGTTTTTT. As protein: CASSLPGQGSEKLFF. V is TRBV28 and J is TRBJ1-4; TRBD1 aligns across 8 bases. The length of the CDR3 is 15 residues. The germline V gene encodes CDR1 MDHEN and CDR2 SYDVKM. The V gene end was trimmed by 6 bases and the J gene end by 7 bases; junction bases not matched to a gene: 10.

The chain combines TRBV27 with TRBJ1-4; D ambiguous. Trimming cost V 6 bases and J 14 bases, with 13 bases left between them. The germline V gene has CDR1 MNHEY and CDR2 SMNVEV (reference sequence). There are 11 residues in the CDR3. Here the CDR3 reads CASSSLPRLFF. The CDR3 coding sequence is TGTGCCAGCAGCTCTCTTCCGCGGCTGTTTTTT.

The chain joins TRBV3-1 (or the pseudogene TRBV3-2) to TRBJ1-1; D unclear. This CDR3 contains 14 residues. Deletions cut 4 bases from V and 1 base from J, with 10 bases between. In germline, CDR1 is LGHDT, CDR2 YNNKEL (reference sequence). The CDR3 protein is CASSPSAGNTEAFF. Here the CDR3 DNA reads TGTGCCAGCAGCCCCTCTGCGGGGAACACTGAAGCTTTCTTT.

The chain is built from TRBV5-4 and TRBJ2-5; 7 bases are shared with TRBD2. This CDR3 is built from 16 residues. V was clipped by 0 bases and J by 4 bases; unmatched bases: 9. Germline assignment: CDR1 SGHNT and CDR2 YYREEE (reference sequence). The DNA for the CDR3 is TGTGCCAGCAGCTTGGTGGGGGGGGTCGTTACAGAGACCCAGTACTTC. Protein product: CASSLVGGVVTETQYF.

This chain connects TRBV9 to TRBJ2-1, with 7 nucleotides matching TRBD2. Germline trimming cut 0 bases from V and 8 bases from J; bases unmatched to any gene: 5. CDR3 length: 14 residues. CDR1 SGDLS and CDR2 YYNGEE come from the germline V gene. In nucleotides, the CDR3 is TGTGCCAGCAGCGTAGAGCCGGGGAGGGATGAGCAGTTCTTC. The encoded protein is CASSVEPGRDEQFF.

The genes are TRBV7-6 and TRBJ2-2, with TRBD1 as a possible D gene (6 bases). Germline V gene sequence: CDR1 SGHVS, CDR2 FNYEAQ. The CDR3 has 17 amino acids. Trimming removed 1 base at V and 3 bases at J, with 15 bases between. Written as DNA, the CDR3 is TGTGCCAGCAGCTTAGAGGGTGGGGGCCCCGACACCGGGGAGCTGTTTTTT. Translated, it gives CASSLEGGGPDTGELFF.